Included here is one T cell receptor (beta chain) sequence, with context. Trimming stripped 2 bases from V and 0 bases from J, with 10 bases between. There are 15 residues in the CDR3. Germline V gives CDR1 MNHEY, CDR2 SVGEGT. The method was immunoSEQ multiplex PCR; TCRdb's version includes in-frame clones alone and lacks a portion of them. The sample shows 380,000 or so clones, around 89% of them seen only once. This specimen comes from a study of blood T cell repertoires in COVID-19. Study as a whole: The study drew acute and convalescent COVID-19 samples from the United States, Italy and Spain. T cells, B-cell-depleted T cells, or PBMCs provided the cDNA or gDNA that served as material.

Sequenced sample: peripheral blood. This receptor was taken from a man in his forties or fifties with acute or convalescent COVID-19. The chain couples TRBV6-2 or TRBV6-3 to TRBJ2-5, with D perhaps matching TRBD1 (6 bases). The CDR3: CASSYAAGDQETQYF. For the CDR3, the DNA is TGTGCCAGCAGTTACGCGGCAGGGGACCAAGAGACCCAGTACTTC.